Following are 6 T cell receptor beta chains from one sample sequenced in a study of beta chain features in type 1 diabetes. Expressed TCRB transcripts were sequenced because the entire RNA isolate underwent reverse transcription. Clones were read by immunoSEQ multiplex PCR, and TCRdb kept only the in-frame ones, dropping some. The sample consists of more than 140,000 clones, over 8% of them appearing once. The sample consisted of central memory CD4+ T cells from blood. These receptors all stem from a middle-aged woman in good health.

This clone was seen ten or more times. The chain has TRBV7-9 and TRBJ2-5; D is ambiguous. Germline CDR1 is SEHNR and CDR2 is FQNEAQ (reference sequence). The CDR3 sequence is 13 residues long. V was cut by 4 bases and J by 4 bases, with 10 bases left in between. This CDR3 is CASSSPGLETQYF. DNA of the CDR3: TGTGCCAGCAGCTCACCAGGTCTAGAGACCCAGTACTTC.

This chain uses TRBV18 with TRBJ1-6; the D is unclear. Looked up from germline, CDR1 is KGHSH and CDR2 is LQKENI. Trimming took 5 bases from V and 8 from J, leaving 10 bases between them. The CDR3 loop spans 13 amino acids. As DNA, the CDR3 is TGTGCCAGCTCAGTAGAAGAGTATTCACCCCTCCACTTT. This gives the protein CASSVEEYSPLHF.

This clone was seen a handful of times. V and J are TRBV5-4 and TRBJ2-3; TRBD2 matches 8 bases. Germline CDR1 reads SGHNT; CDR2 reads YYREEE (reference sequence). The CDR3 extends over 14 amino acids. J was trimmed by 7 bases and V by 6 bases; bases with no gene match: 10. The CDR3 DNA sequence: TGTGCCAGCACGACGAGCGGGGGACCCTATACGCAGTATTTT. Translating gives CASTTSGGPYTQYF. Full variable domain (missing parts from reference TRBV5-4 and TRBJ2-3): ETGVTQSPTHLIKTRGQQVTLRCSSQSGHNTVSWYQQALGQGPQFIFQYYREEENGRGNFPPRFSGLQFPNYSSELNVNALELDDSALYLCASTTSGGPYTQYFGPGTRLTVL.

This clone was seen a handful of times. This rearrangement joins TRBV14 to TRBJ1-2, with D possibly TRBD1 on 6 matching bases. Trimming removed 4 bases from V and 7 bases from J, with 16 bases in between. CDR3 length equals 14 residues. Germline V CDR1 and CDR2: SGHDN, FVKESK. In DNA form, the CDR3 reads TGTGCCAGCAGCCTTGATGGACAGTTGGGTGGCTACACCTTC. Translation: CASSLDGQLGGYTF.

This chain connects TRBV5-1 to TRBJ1-1; D call uncertain. Germline-derived CDR1 and CDR2 are SGHRS and YFSETQ. CDR3 length: 13 residues. Trimming removed 0 bases from V and 4 bases from J, with 7 bases in between. Here the CDR3 reads CASSLGGGTEAFF. In DNA form, the CDR3 reads TGCGCCAGCAGCTTGGGGGGAGGCACTGAAGCTTTCTTT.

The chain combines TRBV2 with TRBJ1-1; D unclear. The CDR3 sequence is 12 residues long. Between the trimmed V and J ends, which lost 3 bases and 7 bases, there was a span of 9 bases. CDR1 is SNHLY and CDR2 is FYNNEI in the germline V gene. CDR3 nucleotide sequence: TGTGCCAGCAGTGAGGCAAGTTTTGAAGCTTTCTTT. Protein sequence: CASSEASFEAFF.